The 10 T cell receptor beta chains given below trace back to one sample, sequenced in a study of blood T cell repertoires in COVID-19. Assay: immunoSEQ multiplex PCR; the TCRdb copy retains only in-frame clones and omits some. The profile shows about 270,000 clones, 80% to 90% of them singletons. The source material was peripheral blood. The receptor source for this set is a woman between 70 and 85 years old with acute or convalescent COVID-19.

The chain carries TRBV6-6 and TRBJ1-2; TRBD1 agrees at 11 bases. Germline assignment: CDR1 MNHNY and CDR2 SVGAGI (reference sequence). This CDR3 has 14 amino acids. The V gene end was trimmed by 6 bases and the J gene end by 8 bases; junction bases not matched to a gene: 8. As DNA, the CDR3 is TGTGCCAGCAGCAGCGGACAGGGGGCAAACGGCTACACCTTC. Residues: CASSSGQGANGYTF.

The chain couples TRBV5-8 to TRBJ1-5; D is possibly TRBD1 (6 bases). The V end was cut by 3 bases, the J end by 0 bases, with 7 bases between. Germline V gene sequence: CDR1 SGHTS, CDR2 YDEGEE. The CDR3 has 14 residues. The CDR3 sequence: CASSSGHSNQPQHF. The CDR3, as DNA: TGTGCCAGCAGCTCGGGACATAGCAATCAGCCCCAGCATTTT.

The V and J genes are TRBV18 and TRBJ2-7; 7 bases align to TRBD1. Per the germline V gene, CDR1 is KGHSH and CDR2 is LQKENI. The junction had 2 bases not matched to a gene; V was cut back by 1 base and J by 5 bases. The CDR3 consists of 13 residues. The CDR3 sequence is CASSPQGANEQYF. The CDR3 bases are TGTGCCAGCTCACCACAGGGGGCAAACGAGCAGTACTTC.

The CDR3: CASSRLAVQETQYF. The CDR3 DNA follows: TGTGCCAGCAGTAGACTAGCGGTCCAAGAGACCCAGTACTTC. This chain joins TRBV3-1 (or the pseudogene TRBV3-2) and TRBJ2-5; TRBD2 aligns across 9 bases. V was clipped by 6 bases and J by 1 base; unmatched bases: 3. This CDR3 has 14 residues. Germline CDR1 and CDR2: LGHDT and YNNKEL (reference sequence).

This clone was found a few times. V gene TRBV6-1 combines with J gene TRBJ1-1; 8 nucleotides match TRBD1. Germline CDR1 reads MNHNS; CDR2 reads SASEGT. J gave up 6 bases and V 3 bases, and 3 bases lay outside the gene matches. CDR3 length: 13 residues. In nucleotides, the CDR3 is TGTGCCAGCAGTGAGGGACAGGTGCCTGAAGCTTTCTTT. Residues: CASSEGQVPEAFF.

The V gene is TRBV6-5, the J gene TRBJ1-1; tentative D call: TRBD1 (5 bases). Germline V gene lookup returns CDR1 MNHEY and CDR2 SVGAGI. The CDR3 has 14 residues. V dropped 7 bases and J dropped 11 bases, with 23 bases sitting between them. Written as DNA, the CDR3 is TGTGCCAGCATCGGGGGTTCCGGGATCCATCGTGCTTTCTTT. This encodes CASIGGSGIHRAFF.

The gene calls are TRBV30 and TRBJ1-6; no reliable D call. The germline V gene has CDR1 GTSNPN and CDR2 SVGIG (reference sequence). There are 16 residues in the CDR3. V dropped 1 base and J dropped 0 bases, with 10 bases sitting between them. CDR3 sequence: CAWSARGSSYNSPLHF. CDR3 nucleotides: TGTGCCTGGAGTGCCAGAGGGAGCTCCTATAATTCACCCCTCCACTTT.

The V and J genes are TRBV4-1 and TRBJ1-3; weak D call: TRBD1 (6 bases). V gave up 0 bases and J gave up 4 bases, with 16 bases separating them. CDR1 and CDR2 (germline): MGHRA, YSYEKL. This CDR3 region has 17 residues. CDR3 sequence (DNA): TGCGCCAGCAGCCAAGAGGGCAGCGGGGGCTACGGAAACACCATATATTTT. Translating it yields CASSQEGSGGYGNTIYF.

The V and J genes are TRBV3-1 (or the pseudogene TRBV3-2) and TRBJ1-1; D is perhaps TRBD1 (6 bases). The germline V and J ends were trimmed by 6 bases and 1 base, with 12 bases remaining between them. This CDR3 spans 14 amino acids. In germline, CDR1 is LGHDT, CDR2 YNNKEL (reference sequence). The CDR3 DNA reads as TGTGCCAGCAGTTACTTACAGGGGAACACTGAAGCTTTCTTT. Translation: CASSYLQGNTEAFF.

The DNA of the CDR3 is TGTGCCAGCAGCCAAGTTCGGCCAGGGGGCTCGGGCTATGGCTACACCTTC. It translates to CASSQVRPGGSGYGYTF. This sequence joins TRBV3-1 (or the pseudogene TRBV3-2) and TRBJ1-2; 8 bases are shared with TRBD1. V dropped 1 base and J dropped 4; count of bases not matched to a gene: 11. The CDR3 has 17 residues. The germline gives CDR1 LGHDT, CDR2 YNNKEL (reference sequence).